The rows below give T cell receptor beta chains drawn from one sample of a study of blood T cell repertoires in COVID-19. Sequenced by immunoSEQ multiplex PCR; TCRdb stores in-frame clones only, minus some. The sample lists roughly 260,000 clones; over 75% were seen once. The sequenced sample consisted of peripheral blood. The receptors were gathered from a woman between 50 and 59 years old with acute or convalescent COVID-19. CDR3s include the opening cysteine and the closing phenylalanine or tryptophan. D genes are given only for firm matches. Some rows have no size entry. The others give once, few or many, or a class for an expanded clone.

size: .
D: .
V: TRBV6-6
J: TRBJ1-2
CDR3: CASTTGTSYGYTF
DNA: TGTGCCAGCACCACCGGGACATCCTATGGCTACACCTTC

size: .
D: .
V: TRBV11-2
J: TRBJ1-1
CDR3: CASSLGGKGAFF
DNA: TGTGCCAGCAGCTTAGGAGGGAAAGGCGCTTTCTTT

size: .
D: .
V: TRBV5-6
J: TRBJ1-2
CDR3: CASSPGQANYGYTF
DNA: TGTGCCAGCAGCCCGGGACAAGCTAACTATGGCTACACCTTC

size: .
D: TRBD2
V: TRBV7-7
J: TRBJ2-7
CDR3: CASSISGGSSYEQYF
DNA: TGTGCTAGCAGCATAAGCGGGGGGAGCTCCTACGAGCAGTACTTC

size: .
D: .
V: TRBV4-1
J: TRBJ1-3
CDR3: CASSQVDRGSGNTIYF
DNA: TGCGCCAGCAGCCAAGTCGACCGGGGCTCTGGAAACACCATATATTTT

size: .
D: TRBD1
V: TRBV18
J: TRBJ1-5
CDR3: CASSPKTGGHLTQPQHF
DNA: TGTGCCAGCTCACCGAAGACAGGGGGTCATCTTACTCAGCCCCAGCATTTT

size: .
D: .
V: TRBV5-1
J: TRBJ1-4
CDR3: CASSLPESTNEKLFF
DNA: TGCGCCAGCAGCCTGCCGGAGTCCACTAATGAAAAACTGTTTTTT

size: .
D: .
V: TRBV19
J: TRBJ1-5
CDR3: CASRLRDNGNQPQHF
DNA: TGTGCCAGTAGATTGAGGGACAATGGCAATCAGCCCCAGCATTTT

size: .
D: .
V: TRBV3-1/TRBV3-2
J: TRBJ2-3
CDR3: CASSPTVPSTDTQYF
DNA: TGTGCCAGCAGCCCGACAGTTCCTAGCACAGATACGCAGTATTTT

size: .
D: TRBD1
V: TRBV14
J: TRBJ2-5
CDR3: CASSWGVGQPFPETQYF
DNA: TGTGCCAGCAGCTGGGGTGTGGGACAGCCTTTCCCAGAGACCCAGTACTTC

size: .
D: .
V: TRBV27
J: TRBJ2-3
CDR3: CASSFDWRQTDTQYF
DNA: TGTGCCAGCAGTTTTGACTGGAGACAGACAGATACGCAGTATTTT

size: .
D: TRBD2
V: TRBV10-3
J: TRBJ2-5
CDR3: CAISVSLAGGETQYF
DNA: TGTGCCATCAGTGTCTCCCTAGCGGGAGGAGAGACCCAGTACTTC

size: .
D: .
V: TRBV5-1
J: TRBJ2-1
CDR3: CASSLGGRGDNEQFF
DNA: TGCGCCAGCAGCTTGGGTGGGCGGGGTGACAATGAGCAGTTCTTC

size: .
D: .
V: TRBV5-6
J: TRBJ2-5
CDR3: CASSWTAQETQYF
DNA: TGTGCCAGCAGCTGGACAGCCCAAGAGACCCAGTACTTC

size: .
D: .
V: TRBV9
J: TRBJ1-1
CDR3: CASSVGSNTEAFF
DNA: TGTGCCAGCAGCGTAGGAAGCAACACTGAAGCTTTCTTT

size: .
D: TRBD1
V: TRBV2
J: TRBJ2-5
CDR3: CASTIQTGLGETQYF
DNA: TGTGCCAGCACCATACAGACAGGGCTGGGAGAGACCCAGTACTTC

size: .
D: TRBD1
V: TRBV3-1/TRBV3-2
J: TRBJ1-2
CDR3: CASSQDGTGIYGYTF
DNA: TGTGCCAGCAGCCAAGATGGGACAGGGATCTATGGCTACACCTTC

size: .
D: TRBD2
V: TRBV27
J: TRBJ2-4
CDR3: CASSFAGAANIQYF
DNA: TGTGCCAGCAGTTTCGCGGGAGCGGCAAACATTCAGTACTTC

size: once
D: .
V: TRBV18
J: TRBJ2-1
CDR3: CASSPAENEQFF
DNA: TGTGCCAGCTCACCGGCGGAGAATGAGCAGTTCTTC

size: .
D: TRBD1
V: TRBV18
J: TRBJ1-3
CDR3: CASSPSRTGTTIYF
DNA: TGTGCCAGCTCACCCTCTCGGACAGGGACCACCATATATTTT

size: .
D: TRBD2
V: TRBV28
J: TRBJ2-7
CDR3: CASSLLSLAANSYEQYF
DNA: TGTGCCAGCAGTTTACTTTCACTAGCGGCTAACTCCTACGAGCAGTACTTC

size: .
D: .
V: TRBV3-1/TRBV3-2
J: TRBJ2-2
CDR3: CASSQGSAGAGELFF
DNA: TGTGCCAGCAGCCAAGGGAGCGCGGGCGCCGGGGAGCTGTTTTTT

size: .
D: .
V: TRBV5-1
J: TRBJ1-4
CDR3: CASSPDGGQRDEKLFF
DNA: TGCGCCAGCAGCCCCGACGGCGGACAAAGGGATGAAAAACTGTTTTTT

size: .
D: TRBD1
V: TRBV5-5
J: TRBJ2-7
CDR3: CASSIDREYEQYF
DNA: TGTGCCAGCAGCATAGACAGGGAGTACGAGCAGTACTTC

size: .
D: TRBD1
V: TRBV3-1/TRBV3-2
J: TRBJ2-1
CDR3: CASSQDWAGGIDEQFF
DNA: TGTGCCAGCAGCCAAGATTGGGCAGGGGGCATCGATGAGCAGTTCTTC

size: .
D: TRBD2
V: TRBV29-1
J: TRBJ2-7
CDR3: CSVYSGRAFDYEQYF
DNA: TGCAGCGTTTATAGCGGGAGGGCCTTCGACTACGAGCAGTACTTC

size: once
D: TRBD2
V: TRBV7-2
J: TRBJ2-7
CDR3: CASSLPTSGPYEQYF
DNA: TGTGCCAGCAGCTTACCTACTAGCGGCCCCTACGAGCAGTACTTC

size: .
D: .
V: TRBV30
J: TRBJ1-2
CDR3: CAWSLAGIYGYTF
DNA: TGTGCCTGGAGTTTGGCAGGGATCTATGGCTACACCTTC

size: .
D: .
V: TRBV7-3
J: TRBJ2-1
CDR3: CASSLRGDTYNEQFF
DNA: TGTGCCAGCAGCTTAAGAGGGGACACTTACAATGAGCAGTTCTTC

size: .
D: TRBD1
V: TRBV5-1
J: TRBJ2-7
CDR3: CASSRDSFEQYF
DNA: TGCGCCAGCAGCAGGGACAGCTTTGAGCAGTACTTC

size: .
D: .
V: TRBV7-3
J: TRBJ2-1
CDR3: CASSLYTNEQFF
DNA: TGTGCCAGCAGCTTGTACACGAATGAGCAGTTCTTC

size: .
D: TRBD2
V: TRBV9
J: TRBJ2-1
CDR3: CASSVTGAGGVHEQFF
DNA: TGTGCCAGCAGCGTAACCGGAGCGGGAGGTGTTCATGAGCAGTTCTTC

size: .
D: TRBD2
V: TRBV27
J: TRBJ2-1
CDR3: CASSLRPGLAGAVYNEQFF
DNA: TGTGCCAGCAGTCTGAGACCGGGACTAGCGGGAGCAGTTTACAATGAGCAGTTCTTC

size: .
D: TRBD2
V: TRBV7-9
J: TRBJ2-1
CDR3: CASSWRLAGMNEQFF
DNA: TGTGCCAGCAGTTGGCGACTAGCAGGTATGAATGAGCAGTTCTTC

size: .
D: TRBD2
V: TRBV28
J: TRBJ2-7
CDR3: CASSRTSGFYEQYF
DNA: TGTGCCAGCAGTCGGACTAGCGGGTTCTACGAGCAGTACTTC

size: .
D: .
V: TRBV3-1/TRBV3-2
J: TRBJ2-1
CDR3: CASSQVGASSYNEQFF
DNA: TGTGCCAGCAGCCAAGTTGGGGCGAGCTCCTACAATGAGCAGTTCTTC

size: .
D: .
V: TRBV18
J: TRBJ2-5
CDR3: CASSPSYQETQYF
DNA: TGTGCCAGCTCACCCTCGTACCAAGAGACCCAGTACTTC

size: .
D: TRBD1
V: TRBV5-1
J: TRBJ2-5
CDR3: CASSPIPGQGPGPQYF
DNA: TGCGCCAGCAGCCCGATCCCGGGACAGGGGCCCGGGCCCCAGTACTTC

size: once
D: .
V: TRBV20-1
J: TRBJ1-4
CDR3: CSASRGLGEKLFF
DNA: TGCAGTGCTAGTAGGGGGTTGGGTGAAAAACTGTTTTTT

size: .
D: TRBD1
V: TRBV28
J: TRBJ1-2
CDR3: CASFTGGGYTF
DNA: TGTGCCAGCTTTACAGGGGGTGGCTACACCTTC

size: .
D: .
V: TRBV7-8
J: TRBJ1-2
CDR3: CASSLLPRSDYGYTF
DNA: TGTGCCAGCAGCTTACTTCCTCGTTCGGACTATGGCTACACCTTC

size: .
D: TRBD2
V: TRBV18
J: TRBJ2-2
CDR3: CASSPTSGMARRELFF
DNA: TGTGCCAGCTCACCAACTAGCGGGATGGCCCGCAGGGAGCTGTTTTTT

size: .
D: .
V: TRBV18
J: TRBJ1-5
CDR3: CASSLNGEPQHF
DNA: TGTGCCAGCTCGCTCAACGGGGAACCCCAGCATTTT

size: .
D: .
V: TRBV28
J: TRBJ2-1
CDR3: CASRTGQRNEQFF
DNA: TGTGCCAGCAGGACAGGTCAAAGGAATGAGCAGTTCTTC

size: .
D: TRBD1
V: TRBV5-1
J: TRBJ2-7
CDR3: CASSPGQGAGEQYF
DNA: TGCGCCAGCAGCCCCGGACAGGGGGCGGGTGAGCAGTACTTC

size: .
D: .
V: TRBV6-2/TRBV6-3
J: TRBJ2-2
CDR3: CASSPQWFTGELFF
DNA: TGTGCCAGCAGCCCCCAGTGGTTCACCGGGGAGCTGTTTTTT

size: .
D: TRBD1
V: TRBV19
J: TRBJ2-1
CDR3: CASRQGAGYFDEQFF
DNA: TGTGCCAGTAGACAGGGGGCTGGCTACTTCGATGAGCAGTTCTTC

size: .
D: .
V: TRBV27
J: TRBJ1-1
CDR3: CASSSQGLGSEAFF
DNA: TGTGCCAGCAGTTCCCAGGGTCTCGGATCGGAAGCTTTCTTT

size: .
D: .
V: TRBV6-4
J: TRBJ1-5
CDR3: CASSASFDRPETYSNQPQHF
DNA: TGTGCCAGCAGTGCCTCCTTTGACAGGCCCGAAACTTATAGCAATCAGCCCCAGCATTTT

size: .
D: TRBD2
V: TRBV9
J: TRBJ2-1
CDR3: CASSVGTSGYSYNEQFF
DNA: TGTGCCAGCAGCGTAGGGACTAGCGGGTACTCCTACAATGAGCAGTTCTTC

size: .
D: .
V: TRBV6-6
J: TRBJ2-7
CDR3: CASRETITYEQYF
DNA: TGTGCCAGCAGAGAGACAATAACCTACGAGCAGTACTTC

size: .
D: .
V: TRBV10-3
J: TRBJ1-2
CDR3: CAISEAGAPNYGYTF
DNA: TGTGCCATCAGTGAGGCGGGCGCGCCGAACTATGGCTACACCTTC

size: .
D: TRBD1
V: TRBV3-1/TRBV3-2
J: TRBJ1-6
CDR3: CASSQAIGGLSPLHF
DNA: TGTGCCAGCAGCCAAGCTATAGGGGGCTTGTCACCCCTCCACTTT

size: .
D: TRBD1
V: TRBV6-5
J: TRBJ1-2
CDR3: CASSGQHYGYTF
DNA: TGTGCCAGCTCGGGACAGCACTATGGCTACACCTTC

size: .
D: .
V: TRBV7-2
J: TRBJ1-5
CDR3: CASSSRIGSEPQHF
DNA: TGTGCCAGCAGCTCCCGGATAGGGAGTGAGCCCCAGCATTTT

size: .
D: TRBD2
V: TRBV5-4
J: TRBJ2-7
CDR3: CASSIRLAGDYEQYF
DNA: TGTGCCAGCAGCATCAGACTAGCGGGAGACTACGAGCAGTACTTC

size: .
D: .
V: TRBV7-6
J: TRBJ2-6
CDR3: CASTRARVSGANVLTF
DNA: TGTGCCAGCACCAGGGCAAGGGTCTCTGGGGCCAACGTCCTGACTTTC

size: .
D: TRBD2
V: TRBV7-2
J: TRBJ2-3
CDR3: CASSLQGLAGLADTQYF
DNA: TGTGCCAGCAGCTTACAGGGACTAGCGGGATTAGCAGATACGCAGTATTTT

size: few
D: .
V: TRBV5-8
J: TRBJ2-1
CDR3: CASSLPYNEQFF
DNA: TGTGCCAGCAGCTTGCCTTACAATGAGCAGTTCTTC